The present T cell receptor beta chain was sequenced within a study of identical twins. Everyone who gave samples was a healthy Caucasian. As regards this clonotype: As yet, its antigen is unknown.

General observations from the study: There was an excess of low generation probability in the out-of-frame alpha sequences that twins shared. Memory repertoires showed no such pattern, whereas abundant cord blood beta clonotypes carried fewer insertions.

TCRdb analysed the 5' RACE reads with MiXCR anew, one entry per CDR3 protein. This table holds 250,000 or so distinct CDR3 sequences, approximately 7.9% found once. The germline V gene has CDR1 SGHKS and CDR2 YYEKEE (reference sequence). This CDR3 spans 13 amino acids. V was shortened by 2 bases and J by 7 bases, with 12 bases between the two germline ends. These data were also reused for a study on yellow fever vaccine responses in identical twins. That report adds: Twins reportedly had a vaccine T cell response that seemed partly convergent, partly personalized.

Sequences were obtained from CD8+ T cells sorted from blood. The chain combines TRBV5-5 with TRBJ1-1; D may be TRBD1 (6 bases). The sequence was collected from a woman between 18 and 29 years old in good health. The CDR3 loop is CASSFTGQDEAFF. Written as DNA, the CDR3 is TGTGCCAGCAGCTTTACAGGGCAGGATGAAGCTTTCTTT.